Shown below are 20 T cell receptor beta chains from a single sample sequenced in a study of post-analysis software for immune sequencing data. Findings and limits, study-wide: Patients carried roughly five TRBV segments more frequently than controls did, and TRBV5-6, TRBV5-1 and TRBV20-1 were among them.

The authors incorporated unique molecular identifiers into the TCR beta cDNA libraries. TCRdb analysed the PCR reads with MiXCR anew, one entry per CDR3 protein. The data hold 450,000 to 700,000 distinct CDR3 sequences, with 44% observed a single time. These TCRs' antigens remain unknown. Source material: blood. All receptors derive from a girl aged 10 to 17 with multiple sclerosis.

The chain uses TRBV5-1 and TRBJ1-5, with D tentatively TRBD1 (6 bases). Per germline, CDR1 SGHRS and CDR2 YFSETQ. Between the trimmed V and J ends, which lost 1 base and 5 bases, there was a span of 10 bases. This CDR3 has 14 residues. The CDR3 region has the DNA TGCGCCAGCAGCTTGTCTGGGGGCGATCAGCCCCAGCATTTT. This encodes CASSLSGGDQPQHF.

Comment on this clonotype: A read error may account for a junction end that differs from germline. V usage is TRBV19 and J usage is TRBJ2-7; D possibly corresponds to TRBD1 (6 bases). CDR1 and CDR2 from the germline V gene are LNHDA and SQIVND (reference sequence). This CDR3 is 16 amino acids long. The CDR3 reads CASSRQATRVHYEQYF. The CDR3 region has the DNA TGTGCCAGTAGCCGACAGGCAACACGCGTCCACTACGAACAGTACTTC. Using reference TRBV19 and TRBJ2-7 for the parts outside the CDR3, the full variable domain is DGGITQSPKYLFRKEGQNVTLSCEQNLNHDAMYWYRQDPGQGLRLIYYSQIVNDFQKGDIAEGYSVSREKKESFPLTVTSAQKNPTAFYLCASSRQATRVHYEQYFGPGTRLTVT.

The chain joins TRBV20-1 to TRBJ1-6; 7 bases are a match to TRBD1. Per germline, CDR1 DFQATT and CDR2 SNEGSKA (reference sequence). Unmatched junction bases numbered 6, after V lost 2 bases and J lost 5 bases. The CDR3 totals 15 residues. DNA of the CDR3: TGCAGTGCTAGACCCCTGGGACAGAATAATTCACCCCTCCACTTT. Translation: CSARPLGQNNSPLHF.

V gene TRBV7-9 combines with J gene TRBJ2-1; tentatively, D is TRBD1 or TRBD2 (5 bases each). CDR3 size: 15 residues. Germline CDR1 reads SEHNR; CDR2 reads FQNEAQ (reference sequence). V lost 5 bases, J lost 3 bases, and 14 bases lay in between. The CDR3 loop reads CASSPGTANYNEQFF. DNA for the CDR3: TGTGCCAGCAGCCCGGGGACCGCGAACTACAATGAGCAGTTCTTC.

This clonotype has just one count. The CDR3: CASGPRGLWGYGYTF. The CDR3 DNA reads as TGCGCCAGCGGCCCGCGCGGCCTATGGGGCTATGGCTACACCTTC. The V gene is TRBV5-1, the J gene TRBJ1-2; D is ambiguous. V shed 7 bases and J shed 4 bases, with 20 bases lying between them. Germline lookup yields CDR1 SGHRS and CDR2 YFSETQ. The CDR3 has 15 residues.

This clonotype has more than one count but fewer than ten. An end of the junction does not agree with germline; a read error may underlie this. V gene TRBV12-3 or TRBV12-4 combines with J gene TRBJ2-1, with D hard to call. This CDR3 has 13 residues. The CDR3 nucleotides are TGTGCCAGCAATTTAGACATCTACAATGAGCAGTTCTTC. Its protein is CASNLDIYNEQFF.

The CDR3 loop reads CAWSVRDRGAGYTF. CDR3 sequence (DNA): TGTGCCTGGAGTGTACGAGACAGGGGAGCTGGCTACACCTTC. The chain joins TRBV30 to TRBJ1-2; 8 nucleotides match TRBD1. Germline trimming cut 0 bases from V and 7 bases from J; bases unmatched to any gene: 7. The CDR3 covers 14 residues. CDR1 and CDR2 from the germline V gene are GTSNPN and SVGIG (reference sequence).

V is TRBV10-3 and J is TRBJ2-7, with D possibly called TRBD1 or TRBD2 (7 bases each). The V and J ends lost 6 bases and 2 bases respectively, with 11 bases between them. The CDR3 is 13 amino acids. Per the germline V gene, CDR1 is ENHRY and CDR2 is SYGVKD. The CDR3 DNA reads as TGTGCCATCAGGACAGGGAGGGCCTACGAGCAGTACTTC. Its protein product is CAIRTGRAYEQYF.

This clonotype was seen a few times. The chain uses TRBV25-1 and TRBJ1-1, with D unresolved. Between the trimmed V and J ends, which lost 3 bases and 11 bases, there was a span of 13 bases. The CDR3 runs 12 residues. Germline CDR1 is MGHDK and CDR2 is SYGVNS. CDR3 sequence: CASSDPPRGAFF. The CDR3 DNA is TGTGCCAGCAGTGATCCGCCCCGTGGGGCTTTCTTT.

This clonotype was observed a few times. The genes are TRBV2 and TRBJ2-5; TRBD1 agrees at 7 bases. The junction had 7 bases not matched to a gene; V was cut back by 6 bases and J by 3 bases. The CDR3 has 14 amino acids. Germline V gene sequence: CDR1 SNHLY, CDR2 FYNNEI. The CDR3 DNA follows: TGTGCCAGCAGAGAGATTACAGGGGAAGAGACCCAGTACTTC. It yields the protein CASREITGEETQYF.

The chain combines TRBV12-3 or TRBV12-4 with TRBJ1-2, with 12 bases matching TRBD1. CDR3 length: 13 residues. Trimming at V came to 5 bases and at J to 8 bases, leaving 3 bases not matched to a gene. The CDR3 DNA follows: TGTGCCAGCAGTGAGGGACAGGGGGCCGGCTACACCTTC. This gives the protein CASSEGQGAGYTF.

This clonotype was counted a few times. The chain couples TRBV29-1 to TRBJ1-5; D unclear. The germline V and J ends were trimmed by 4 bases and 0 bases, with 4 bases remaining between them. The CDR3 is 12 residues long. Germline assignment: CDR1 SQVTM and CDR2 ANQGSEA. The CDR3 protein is CSVAGSNQPQHF. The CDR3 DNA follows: TGCAGCGTTGCCGGTAGCAATCAGCCCCAGCATTTT.

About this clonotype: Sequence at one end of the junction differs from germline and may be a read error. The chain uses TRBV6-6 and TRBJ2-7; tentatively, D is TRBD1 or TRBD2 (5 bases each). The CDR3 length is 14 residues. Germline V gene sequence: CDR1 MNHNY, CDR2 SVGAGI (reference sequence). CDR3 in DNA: TGTGCCAGTAGTTACTCGGGGCAGATCTACGAGCAGTACTTC. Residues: CASSYSGQIYEQYF.

In DNA form, the CDR3 reads TGTGCCAGCAGCTTACACCCCAGGGGGCACGAGCAGTACTTC. Amino acid sequence: CASSLHPRGHEQYF. This rearrangement joins TRBV7-9 to TRBJ2-7; 8 nucleotides align to TRBD1. The CDR3 has 14 amino acids. The junction had 5 bases not matched to a gene; V was cut back by 2 bases and J by 5 bases. Germline loops: CDR1 SEHNR, CDR2 FQNEAQ (reference sequence).

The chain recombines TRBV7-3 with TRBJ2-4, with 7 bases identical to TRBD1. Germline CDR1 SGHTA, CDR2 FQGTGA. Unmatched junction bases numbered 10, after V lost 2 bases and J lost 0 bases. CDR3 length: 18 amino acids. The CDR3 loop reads CASSLWAGGELAKNIQYF. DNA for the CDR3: TGTGCCAGCAGCTTATGGGCAGGGGGAGAACTAGCCAAAAACATTCAGTACTTC.

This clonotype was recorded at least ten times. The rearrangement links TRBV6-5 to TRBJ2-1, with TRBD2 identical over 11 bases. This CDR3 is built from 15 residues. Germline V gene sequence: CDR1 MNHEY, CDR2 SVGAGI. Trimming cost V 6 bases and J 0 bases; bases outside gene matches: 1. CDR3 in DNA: TGTGCCAGCAGGCTAGCGGGGGGCTCCTACAATGAGCAGTTCTTC. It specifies CASRLAGGSYNEQFF.

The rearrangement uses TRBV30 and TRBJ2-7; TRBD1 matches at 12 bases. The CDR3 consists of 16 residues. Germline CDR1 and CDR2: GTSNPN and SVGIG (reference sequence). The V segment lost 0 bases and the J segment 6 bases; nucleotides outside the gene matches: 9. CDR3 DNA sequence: TGTGCCTGGAGTGTATCCCTACGGGACAGGGGGCGCGAGCAGTACTTC. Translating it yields CAWSVSLRDRGREQYF.

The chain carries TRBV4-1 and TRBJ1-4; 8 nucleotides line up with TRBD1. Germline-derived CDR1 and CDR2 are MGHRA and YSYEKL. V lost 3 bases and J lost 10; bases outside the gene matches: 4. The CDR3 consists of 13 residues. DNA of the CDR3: TGCGCCAGCAGCCAGATACAGGGGGGAAAACTGTTTTTT. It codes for CASSQIQGGKLFF.

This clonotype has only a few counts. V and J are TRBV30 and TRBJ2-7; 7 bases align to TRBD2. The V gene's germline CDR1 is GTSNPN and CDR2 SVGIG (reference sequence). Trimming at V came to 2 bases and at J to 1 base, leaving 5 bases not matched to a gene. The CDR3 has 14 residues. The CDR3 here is CAWSLVGGSYEQYF. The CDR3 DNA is TGTGCCTGGAGTCTTGTGGGGGGGTCCTACGAGCAGTACTTC.

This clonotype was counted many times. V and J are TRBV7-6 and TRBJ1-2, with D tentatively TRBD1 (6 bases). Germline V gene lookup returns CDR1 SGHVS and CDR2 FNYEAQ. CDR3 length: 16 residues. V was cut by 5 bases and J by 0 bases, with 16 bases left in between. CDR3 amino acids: CASSEIPDSSNYGYTF. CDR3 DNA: TGTGCCAGCAGCGAGATACCGGACAGCTCTAACTATGGCTACACCTTC.